A selection of T cell receptor beta chains follows, all from one sample in a study of CD8 T cells in ankylosing spondylitis. TCRdb passed the 5' RACE reads through MiXCR, listing each CDR3 protein once. The table shows around 480,000 distinct CDR3 sequences, with roughly a sixth occurring only once. What was sequenced was blood, either unsorted or a sorted T cell fraction (not recorded which). The receptors originated from a male donor with ankylosing spondylitis. The CDR3 runs from the conserved cysteine through the conserved F or W. Fields, in order: clone size, V gene, J gene, D gene, CDR3 protein, CDR3 DNA. The D gene is left open where the match is weak. Only some rows state a clone size, as once, few, many or a class for expanded clones.

size: many
V: TRBV5-1
J: TRBJ2-7
D: TRBD2
CDR3: CASRIGLAGTYEQYF
DNA: TGCGCCAGCAGGATTGGGCTAGCGGGAACCTACGAGCAGTACTTC

size: many
V: TRBV4-2
J: TRBJ2-1
D: .
CDR3: CASSQVLAYNEQFF
DNA: TGTGCCAGCAGCCAAGTCCTAGCCTACAATGAGCAGTTCTTC

size: .
V: TRBV7-2
J: TRBJ2-7
D: TRBD1
CDR3: CASSPGTGGTQYF
DNA: TGTGCCAGCAGCCCCGGGACAGGGGGAACCCAGTACTTC

size: .
V: TRBV5-1
J: TRBJ2-7
D: .
CDR3: CASSSTLSHYEQYF
DNA: TGCGCCAGCAGCTCCACTCTCAGCCACTACGAGCAGTACTTC

size: few
V: TRBV9
J: TRBJ2-1
D: TRBD2
CDR3: CASSWTSDYNEQFF
DNA: TGTGCCAGCAGCTGGACTAGCGACTACAATGAGCAGTTCTTC

size: .
V: TRBV3-1
J: TRBJ2-5
D: .
CDR3: CASSQDETLPETQYF
DNA: TGTGCCAGCAGCCAAGATGAAACCCTCCCCGAGACCCAGTACTTC

size: few
V: TRBV20-1
J: TRBJ2-7
D: TRBD2
CDR3: CSAPPSGGSYEQYF
DNA: TGCAGTGCTCCCCCTAGCGGGGGTTCCTACGAGCAGTACTTC

size: few
V: TRBV9
J: TRBJ2-3
D: TRBD2
CDR3: CASSVALAGVGTDTQYF
DNA: TGTGCCAGCAGCGTAGCTCTAGCGGGAGTCGGCACAGATACGCAGTATTTT

size: .
V: TRBV5-5
J: TRBJ1-2
D: .
CDR3: CASSLRERANYGYTF
DNA: TGTGCCAGCAGCTTGCGGGAGAGGGCCAACTATGGCTACACCTTC

size: many
V: TRBV12-3/TRBV12-4
J: TRBJ2-5
D: TRBD2
CDR3: CASSWGGGNQETQYF
DNA: TGTGCCAGCAGTTGGGGCGGGGGGAACCAAGAGACCCAGTACTTC

size: .
V: TRBV2
J: TRBJ1-3
D: .
CDR3: CASLDRFPGNTIYF
DNA: TGTGCCAGCTTAGACCGGTTCCCCGGAAACACCATATATTTT

size: few
V: TRBV7-7
J: TRBJ2-3
D: .
CDR3: CASSLGSSSSTDTQYF
DNA: TGTGCCAGCAGCTTAGGGTCTAGCAGTAGCACAGATACGCAGTATTTT

size: few
V: TRBV2
J: TRBJ2-7
D: TRBD1
CDR3: CASSADRGTEQYF
DNA: TGTGCCAGCAGTGCGGACAGGGGGACTGAGCAGTACTTC

size: .
V: TRBV3-1
J: TRBJ1-2
D: TRBD1
CDR3: CASTLQGGGGYTF
DNA: TGTGCCAGCACCCTACAGGGGGGAGGAGGCTACACCTTC

size: .
V: TRBV5-1
J: TRBJ1-1
D: .
CDR3: CASSGDTHLTEAFF
DNA: TGCGCCAGCAGCGGCGACACTCACCTCACTGAAGCTTTCTTT

size: .
V: TRBV20-1
J: TRBJ2-7
D: .
CDR3: CSARTTGEQYF
DNA: TGCAGTGCTAGAACTACTGGGGAGCAGTACTTC

size: .
V: TRBV29-1
J: TRBJ2-1
D: .
CDR3: CSVETGWGLNEQFF
DNA: TGCAGCGTTGAAACGGGGTGGGGACTCAATGAGCAGTTCTTC

size: .
V: TRBV18
J: TRBJ2-3
D: .
CDR3: CASSHPLAPRADTQYF
DNA: TGTGCCAGCTCACACCCCCTAGCGCCCAGAGCAGATACGCAGTATTTT

size: .
V: TRBV7-2
J: TRBJ2-7
D: .
CDR3: CASSPRYGTKEEQYF
DNA: TGTGCCAGCAGCCCACGATATGGGACGAAGGAGGAGCAGTACTTC

size: .
V: TRBV4-1
J: TRBJ1-2
D: .
CDR3: CASSQDRSDHGYTF
DNA: TGCGCCAGCAGCCAAGACAGGTCGGACCATGGCTACACCTTC

size: few
V: TRBV2
J: TRBJ2-5
D: TRBD1
CDR3: CASSRDRVETQYF
DNA: TGTGCCAGCAGCCGGGACAGGGTAGAGACCCAGTACTTC

size: few
V: TRBV20-1
J: TRBJ1-1
D: .
CDR3: CSALAGAARGTEAFF
DNA: TGCAGTGCTCTCGCTGGGGCGGCGCGGGGCACTGAAGCTTTCTTT

size: .
V: TRBV9
J: TRBJ2-3
D: .
CDR3: CASSVEGSPTDTQYF
DNA: TGTGCCAGCAGCGTAGAGGGGTCCCCCACAGATACGCAGTATTTT

size: .
V: TRBV18
J: TRBJ2-1
D: .
CDR3: CASSPSSASPNRDEQFF
DNA: TGTGCCAGCTCACCCTCATCAGCGTCCCCAAACCGGGATGAGCAGTTCTTC

size: .
V: TRBV18
J: TRBJ1-1
D: .
CDR3: CASSPFDLGRGATEAFF
DNA: TGTGCCAGCTCACCATTCGATCTCGGCCGGGGAGCCACTGAAGCTTTCTTT

size: .
V: TRBV7-3
J: TRBJ2-5
D: TRBD2
CDR3: CASSLRNGGAETQYF
DNA: TGTGCCAGCAGCTTAAGAAACGGGGGGGCGGAGACCCAGTACTTC

size: many
V: TRBV5-8
J: TRBJ1-1
D: .
CDR3: CASSLVRGLNTEAFF
DNA: TGTGCCAGCAGCTTGGTGCGAGGCCTGAACACTGAAGCTTTCTTT

size: many
V: TRBV18
J: TRBJ2-3
D: .
CDR3: CASSPPILADTQYF
DNA: TGTGCCAGCTCACCACCTATACTCGCAGATACGCAGTATTTT

size: .
V: TRBV12-3/TRBV12-4
J: TRBJ2-7
D: .
CDR3: CASSLFLPGSYEQYF
DNA: TGTGCCAGCAGTTTATTTCTCCCAGGGTCCTACGAGCAGTACTTC

size: few
V: TRBV2
J: TRBJ1-1
D: TRBD1
CDR3: CASSARQGANTEAFF
DNA: TGTGCCAGCAGTGCACGACAGGGGGCGAACACTGAAGCTTTCTTT

size: few
V: TRBV11-2
J: TRBJ2-3
D: .
CDR3: CASSPGTVPSTQYF
DNA: TGTGCCAGCAGCCCCGGGACGGTCCCCTCTACGCAGTATTTT

size: .
V: TRBV24-1
J: TRBJ2-2
D: TRBD2
CDR3: CATSDLPSLGGRNTGERFF
DNA: TGTGCCACCAGTGATTTGCCTAGCCTTGGCGGGAGGAACACCGGGGAGCGGTTTTTT

size: few
V: TRBV7-9
J: TRBJ2-3
D: .
CDR3: CASSLGQTDTQYF
DNA: TGTGCCAGCAGCTTGGGGCAGACAGATACGCAGTATTTT

size: .
V: TRBV6-2/TRBV6-3
J: TRBJ2-1
D: TRBD2
CDR3: CASSYSKMREGRYFEQFF
DNA: TGTGCCAGCAGTTACTCGAAGATGCGGGAGGGCCGTTATTTTGAGCAGTTCTTC

size: .
V: TRBV7-9
J: TRBJ1-6
D: .
CDR3: CASSLGETPNSPLHF
DNA: TGTGCCAGCAGCTTAGGGGAAACCCCCAATTCACCCCTCCACTTT

size: .
V: TRBV2
J: TRBJ2-1
D: .
CDR3: CASSDFNEQFF
DNA: TGTGCCAGCAGTGATTTCAATGAGCAGTTCTTC

size: .
V: TRBV7-9
J: TRBJ2-4
D: .
CDR3: CASSNQGGILAKNIQYF
DNA: TGTGCCAGCAGCAACCAAGGGGGTATACTAGCCAAAAACATTCAGTACTTC

size: .
V: TRBV20-1
J: TRBJ2-1
D: .
CDR3: CSARYTKTTFF
DNA: TGCAGTGCTAGGTACACTAAGACGACCTTCTTC

size: .
V: TRBV20-1
J: TRBJ1-2
D: TRBD1
CDR3: CSAKPSTGSLGYTF
DNA: TGCAGTGCTAAACCTTCGACAGGGAGCTTAGGCTACACCTTC

size: few
V: TRBV6-1
J: TRBJ1-4
D: TRBD1
CDR3: CASRFGQGAQTNEKLFF
DNA: TGTGCCAGCAGATTCGGACAGGGGGCGCAAACTAATGAAAAACTGTTTTTT

size: few
V: TRBV2
J: TRBJ1-3
D: .
CDR3: CAFYSRNTIYF
DNA: TGTGCCTTCTACAGCAGAAACACCATATATTTT

size: .
V: TRBV7-8
J: TRBJ2-1
D: .
CDR3: CASSLGQEQFF
DNA: TGTGCCAGCAGCTTAGGACAGGAGCAGTTCTTC

size: .
V: TRBV20-1
J: TRBJ2-7
D: TRBD1
CDR3: CSARGQGRLYEQYF
DNA: TGCAGTGCGAGGGGACAGGGGAGGTTATACGAGCAGTACTTC

size: .
V: TRBV6-1
J: TRBJ1-1
D: .
CDR3: CASSEASAGRVEAFF
DNA: TGTGCCAGCAGTGAAGCGTCGGCAGGGCGAGTCGAAGCTTTCTTT

size: few
V: TRBV5-1
J: TRBJ2-5
D: TRBD1
CDR3: CASSPPFGQGTQETQYF
DNA: TGCGCCAGCAGCCCGCCGTTTGGACAGGGGACCCAAGAGACCCAGTACTTC

size: many
V: TRBV12-3/TRBV12-4
J: TRBJ2-1
D: .
CDR3: CASRTTRHLEQFF
DNA: TGTGCCAGCAGAACGACTAGGCATCTTGAGCAGTTCTTC

size: .
V: TRBV5-1
J: TRBJ2-1
D: .
CDR3: CASSWTAYYNEQFF
DNA: TGCGCCAGCAGCTGGACAGCCTACTACAATGAGCAGTTCTTC

size: few
V: TRBV28
J: TRBJ2-6
D: .
CDR3: CASRADTSVSGANVLTF
DNA: TGTGCCAGCAGGGCCGACACGTCCGTCTCTGGGGCCAACGTCCTGACTTTC

size: .
V: TRBV7-2
J: TRBJ1-1
D: .
CDR3: CASTRQAYTEAFF
DNA: TGTGCCAGCACCCGACAGGCCTACACTGAAGCTTTCTTT

size: few
V: TRBV2
J: TRBJ1-2
D: .
CDR3: CASSPQEGGIYGYTF
DNA: TGTGCCAGCAGCCCACAGGAGGGAGGTATCTATGGCTACACCTTC